This record concerns one T cell receptor (beta chain) sequence. Combining a sample-barcoded 5' primer with a J-beta primer mix, a second PCR ran for roughly 6 to 11 cycles. TCRdb fed the 5' RACE reads into MiXCR, producing one record per CDR3 protein. This table holds some 290,000 distinct CDR3 sequences, around 30% found once. These data come from a study of blood T cells in healthy people across ages. CDR3 size: 16 residues. V was clipped by 4 bases and J by 4 bases; unmatched bases: 8. Germline V gives CDR1 LNHDA, CDR2 SQIVND (reference sequence). This clonotype was sampled from a woman aged 70-85 years in good health. The chain uses TRBV19 and TRBJ1-1; TRBD1 aligns across 11 bases. Sequencing was carried out using blood. The CDR3 sequence is CASSTGQGGWSTEAFF. The CDR3 bases are TGTGCCAGTAGTACGGGACAGGGGGGATGGAGCACTGAAGCTTTCTTT.